Listed here are 17 T cell receptor beta chains from one sample, sequenced in a study of regulatory T cells in long-lasting Graves disease. HTBI primers from iRepertoire and Arm-PCR of CDR3 regions yielded the TCR beta libraries. One entry per CDR3 protein, called by TCRdb with MiXCR from the multiplex PCR reads. The sample holds approximately 230,000 distinct CDR3 sequences, around 20% seen once. Documented time point: newly diagnosed GD, antithyroid drugs for less than 3 months. TCR sequences were obtained from RNA taken from PBMCs. The material was peripheral blood mononuclear cells (PBMCs), obtained at new diagnosis, from a patient treated with antithyroid drugs. These receptors were obtained from a female donor with Graves disease.

On this clonotype itself: A far more abundant clone sits one base away, making this likely a read error. The chain combines TRBV28 with TRBJ2-1, with 9 bases lining up with TRBD1. The CDR3 consists of 14 residues. J lost 11 bases, V lost 2 bases, and 7 bases had no gene match. Germline V CDR1 and CDR2: MDHEN, SYDVKM. CDR3 nucleotide sequence: TGTGCCAGCAGTTTAGCGACAGGGGGGAGACAGCAGTTCTTC. Translation: CASSLATGGRQQFF. Full variable domain (rest looked up from reference TRBV28 and TRBJ2-1): DVKVTQSSRYLVKRTGEKVFLECVQDMDHENMFWYRQDPGLGLRLIYFSYDVKMKEKGDIPEGYSVSREKKERFSLILESASTNQTSMYLCASSLATGGRQQFFGPGTRLTVL.

This clonotype has at least ten counts. This chain uses TRBV4-2 with TRBJ1-5; D is unresolved. The germline V gene encodes CDR1 LGHNA and CDR2 YNFKEQ. V was pared by 0 bases and J by 6 bases, with 6 bases between. This CDR3 is 13 amino acids long. CDR3 sequence (DNA): TGTGCCAGCAGCCAAGATTGGAGTCAGCCCCAGCATTTT. It translates to CASSQDWSQPQHF.

This clonotype was seen once. V gene TRBV6-1 combines with J gene TRBJ2-5; 9 nucleotides line up with TRBD1. Germline V gene data show CDR1 as MNHNS and CDR2 as SASEGT. V lost 5 bases to trimming and J lost 5 bases; unmatched junction nucleotides: 6. This CDR3 is built from 14 residues. In DNA form, the CDR3 reads TGTGCCAGCAGTCCCTCCGGGACAGGGGAGACCCAGTACTTC. As protein: CASSPSGTGETQYF.

Ten or more counts support this clonotype. The chain recombines TRBV25-1 with TRBJ2-7, with D unclear. The ends were cut back, 1 base at V and 5 bases at J, with 21 bases in the middle. CDR1 MGHDK and CDR2 SYGVNS come from the germline V gene. This CDR3 has 17 residues. The CDR3 coding sequence is TGTGCCAGCAGTGAATCCCGATTAGCCTCGTTCCAGGACGAGCAGTACTTC. Translated: CASSESRLASFQDEQYF.

This clonotype was recorded at least ten times. The chain combines TRBV11-2 with TRBJ2-3; 8 positions agree with TRBD1. This CDR3 is 16 amino acids long. CDR1 and CDR2 from the germline V gene are SGHAT and FQNNGV. Unmatched junction bases numbered 10, after V lost 3 bases and J lost 5 bases. CDR3 residues: CASSFSGTGAIDTQYF. The CDR3 coding sequence is TGTGCCAGCAGCTTTTCGGGGACAGGTGCGATAGATACGCAGTATTTT.

This clonotype has at least ten counts. Written as DNA, the CDR3 is TGTGCCACCTGGGACAGGGAGGGCAATGAGCAGTTCTTC. Protein sequence: CATWDREGNEQFF. V is TRBV6-2 or TRBV6-3 and J is TRBJ2-1; 9 bases fit TRBD1. Trimming at V came to 10 bases and at J to 6 bases, leaving 7 bases not matched to a gene. Per the germline V gene, CDR1 is MNHEY and CDR2 is SVGEGT. This CDR3 has 13 residues.

This clonotype was recorded many times. The chain uses TRBV12-3 or TRBV12-4 and TRBJ1-2; 8 bases are shared with TRBD1. V lost 6 bases to trimming and J lost 4 bases; unmatched junction nucleotides: 4. The CDR3 runs 13 residues. The CDR3 DNA follows: TGTGCCAGCAGCCCAGGGGGCATCTATGGCTACACCTTC. This gives the protein CASSPGGIYGYTF.

This clonotype has more than one count but fewer than ten. The junction differs from germline at one of its ends, possibly a read error. The V call is TRBV2, the J call TRBJ2-4, with D possibly called TRBD1 or TRBD2 (5 bases each). The CDR3 is 13 amino acids. CDR1 and CDR2 (germline): SNHLY, FYNNEI. This CDR3 is CASSELLRGEGNF. CDR3 DNA: TGTGCCAGCAGTGAACTTTTGAGAGGGGAAGGGAACTTC.

This chain connects TRBV2 to TRBJ2-7; D ambiguous. V was cut by 9 bases and J by 4 bases, with 7 bases left in between. CDR3 length equals 10 residues. Germline CDR1 reads SNHLY; CDR2 reads FYNNEI. The DNA of the CDR3 is TGTGCCAGGGCCGGGTACGAGCAGTACTTC. It encodes CARAGYEQYF.

Comment on this clonotype: With a much larger clone just one base away, this may be a read error. The V call is TRBV2, the J call TRBJ1-4; 10 bases are a match to TRBD1. Germline V gene lookup returns CDR1 SNHLY and CDR2 FYNNEI. This CDR3 region has 14 residues. CDR3 sequence (DNA): TGTGTCAGCAGTGAGAAGACAGGGGGCGAAAAACTGTTTTTT. It yields the protein CVSSEKTGGEKLFF.

Ten or more counts support this clonotype. This chain connects TRBV12-3 or TRBV12-4 to TRBJ1-1; unclear D gene. The CDR3 has 13 amino acids. V lost 6 bases and J lost 0, with 8 bases in between. The CDR3 sequence: CASSFELNTEAFF. In DNA form, the CDR3 reads TGTGCCAGCAGCTTCGAGCTGAACACTGAAGCTTTCTTT.

This clonotype appeared many times. The chain recombines TRBV7-2 with TRBJ2-7; D is tentatively TRBD1 or TRBD2 (5 bases each). The ends were cut back, 5 bases at V and 6 bases at J, with 17 bases in the middle. CDR1 and CDR2 (germline): SGHTA, FQGNSA. The CDR3 has 14 residues. In DNA form, the CDR3 reads TGTGCCAGCAGCCTTAGCAGGGAGTCGAGCGAGCAGTACTTC. This encodes CASSLSRESSEQYF.

This clonotype was counted many times. The J gene is TRBJ2-1, the V gene TRBV12-3 or TRBV12-4; D unresolved. The ends were cut back, 4 bases at V and 8 bases at J, with 6 bases in the middle. This CDR3 comprises 11 residues. The CDR3 DNA is TGTGCCAGCAGTTCTATGGATGAGCAGTTCTTC. It specifies CASSSMDEQFF.

In the case of this clonotype: Just one base apart from a much larger clone, this may be a read error. The chain has TRBV12-3 or TRBV12-4 and TRBJ1-5; D is unresolved. The CDR3 consists of 13 residues. V gave up 6 bases and J gave up 4 bases, with 10 bases separating them. The CDR3 sequence: CASSRGENQPQHF. The CDR3 bases are TGTGCCAGCAGCCGTGGAGAGAATCAGCCCCAGCATTTT.

This chain joins TRBV7-2 and TRBJ2-1; 10 bases line up with TRBD2. V was clipped by 0 bases and J by 8 bases; unmatched bases: 10. Germline V gives CDR1 SGHTA, CDR2 FQGNSA. There are 17 residues in the CDR3. CDR3 loop: CASSLAWASGSSDEQFF. CDR3 DNA sequence: TGTGCCAGCAGCTTAGCCTGGGCTAGCGGGAGCAGCGATGAGCAGTTCTTC.

This clonotype showed up many times. This chain connects TRBV28 to TRBJ2-5; 7 nucleotides agree with TRBD1. Germline V gene data show CDR1 as MDHEN and CDR2 as SYDVKM. Losses at the gene ends were 4 bases for V and 1 base for J; bases not matched to a gene: 6. This CDR3 comprises 15 residues. CDR3 bases: TGTGCCAGCAGTTCCCCCGGGACAGTCCAAGAGACCCAGTACTTC. It translates to CASSSPGTVQETQYF.

This clonotype was recorded at least ten times. The chain links TRBV9 to TRBJ2-6; tentatively, D is TRBD1 (5 bases). CDR1 is SGDLS and CDR2 is YYNGEE in the germline V gene. V lost 2 bases and J 5 bases, leaving 17 bases between the germline ends. CDR3 length: 17 residues. The CDR3 region is CASSVATAAGRANVLTF. The CDR3 DNA reads TGTGCCAGCAGCGTCGCGACAGCCGCTGGGCGGGCCAACGTCCTGACTTTC.